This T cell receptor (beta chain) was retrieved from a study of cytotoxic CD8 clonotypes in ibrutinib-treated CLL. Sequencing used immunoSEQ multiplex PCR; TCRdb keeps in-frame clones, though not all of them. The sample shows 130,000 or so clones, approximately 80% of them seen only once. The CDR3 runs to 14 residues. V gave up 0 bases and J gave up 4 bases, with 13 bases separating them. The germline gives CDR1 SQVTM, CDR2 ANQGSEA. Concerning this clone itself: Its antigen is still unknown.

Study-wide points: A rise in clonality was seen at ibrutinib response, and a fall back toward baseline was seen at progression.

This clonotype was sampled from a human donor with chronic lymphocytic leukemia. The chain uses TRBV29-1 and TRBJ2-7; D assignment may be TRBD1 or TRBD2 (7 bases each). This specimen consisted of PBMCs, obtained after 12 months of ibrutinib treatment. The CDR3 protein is CSVEDGQGGYEQYF. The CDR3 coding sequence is TGCAGCGTTGAAGATGGGCAGGGGGGGTACGAGCAGTACTTC.